The 14 T cell receptor beta chains listed next were all sequenced from one sample in a study of blood T cell repertoires in COVID-19. Clones were read by immunoSEQ multiplex PCR, and TCRdb kept only the in-frame ones, dropping some. This sample has some 140,000 clones, with approximately 83% found just once. The sample was peripheral blood. The receptors were gathered from a woman aged 45-59 years who had recovered from COVID-19.

This clone appeared a single time. The rearrangement links TRBV6-2 or TRBV6-3 to TRBJ2-1, with a possible D match to TRBD1 (5 bases). Trimming pared 5 bases from V and 3 bases from J, leaving 11 bases between. Germline V gene data show CDR1 as MNHEY and CDR2 as SVGEGT. The CDR3 extends over 14 amino acids. In DNA form, the CDR3 reads TGTGCCAGCAGTGTGGCAGGGTTCTACAATGAGCAGTTCTTC. Residues: CASSVAGFYNEQFF.

The chain carries TRBV12-3 or TRBV12-4 and TRBJ1-2, with D perhaps matching TRBD1 (6 bases). The CDR3 extends over 13 amino acids. The V end lost 2 bases, the J end lost 8 bases, and 12 bases lay between the germline ends. The CDR3 coding sequence is TGTGCCAGCAGTTTATGGGGGGGCGGCGGCTACACCTTC. Translation gives CASSLWGGGGYTF.

This chain links TRBV5-1 with TRBJ2-3, with TRBD1 matching 9 bases. CDR3 length: 14 residues. CDR1 is SGHRS, CDR2 YFSETQ, per germline. V shed 2 bases and J 6 bases; nucleotides not matched to a gene: 4. CDR3 bases: TGCGCCAGCAGCTTACAGGGGGCAGGGGATACGCAGTATTTT. It specifies CASSLQGAGDTQYF.

The V gene is TRBV7-8, the J gene TRBJ1-3; D is undetermined. The ends were cut back, 8 bases at V and 1 base at J, with 9 bases in the middle. The CDR3 sequence is 13 residues long. Germline V CDR1 and CDR2: SGHVS, FQNEAQ. The CDR3 coding sequence is TGTGCCAGCCGCCCGAGATCTGGAAACACCATATATTTT. This codes for CASRPRSGNTIYF.

The genes are TRBV28 and TRBJ1-1, with TRBD1 matching over 9 bases. The germline V gene encodes CDR1 MDHEN and CDR2 SYDVKM. Unmatched junction bases numbered 6, after V lost 4 bases and J lost 3 bases. CDR3 size: 15 residues. CDR3 in DNA: TGTGCCAGCAGTTCCCCGACAGGGGGAGACACTGAAGCTTTCTTT. This codes for CASSSPTGGDTEAFF.

V and J are TRBV5-6 and TRBJ2-3, with D perhaps matching TRBD1 (6 bases). Looked up from germline, CDR1 is SGHDT and CDR2 is YYEEEE. The CDR3 extends over 16 amino acids. V shed 0 bases and J shed 2 bases, with 13 bases lying between them. The CDR3 here is CASSLAAGAPTDTQYF. The CDR3 coding sequence is TGTGCCAGCAGCTTGGCCGCAGGGGCTCCCACAGATACGCAGTATTTT.

The V and J genes are TRBV3-1 (or the pseudogene TRBV3-2) and TRBJ2-1; TRBD2 matches 11 bases. The ends lost 0 bases at V and 1 base at J; junction bases unmatched: 5. Germline-derived CDR1 and CDR2 are LGHDT and YNNKEL (reference sequence). The CDR3 has 18 residues. The CDR3 is CASSQEVSGGASYNEQFF. Here the CDR3 DNA reads TGTGCCAGCAGCCAAGAAGTTAGCGGGGGGGCTTCCTACAATGAGCAGTTCTTC.

This chain joins TRBV6-5 and TRBJ2-7; D not certain. The V end lost 7 bases, the J end lost 3 bases, and 19 bases lay between the germline ends. Germline CDR1 reads MNHEY; CDR2 reads SVGAGI. This CDR3 is 15 amino acids long. The CDR3 region is CASINGEKLNYEQYF. CDR3 in DNA: TGTGCCAGCATTAACGGAGAGAAATTGAACTACGAGCAGTACTTC.

The chain recombines TRBV6-5 with TRBJ2-2, with TRBD2 matching 8 bases. In germline, CDR1 is MNHEY, CDR2 SVGAGI. V lost 7 bases, J lost 9 bases, and 7 bases stayed unmatched. The CDR3 contains 13 residues. The CDR3 protein is CASTNGLARELFF. CDR3 bases: TGTGCCAGCACCAACGGACTAGCACGGGAGCTGTTTTTT.

This clone showed up just once. This chain joins TRBV19 and TRBJ1-5, with D possibly matching TRBD1 (6 bases). V shed 4 bases and J shed 4 bases, with 17 bases lying between them. The CDR3 covers 16 residues. Germline loops: CDR1 LNHDA, CDR2 SQIVND (reference sequence). The CDR3 region has the DNA TGTGCCAGTAGTACCCCGGGACAAGGCTGGAATCAGCCCCAGCATTTT. Its translation is CASSTPGQGWNQPQHF.

The genes are TRBV5-1 and TRBJ1-2, with 12 bases lining up with TRBD1. This CDR3 spans 16 amino acids. Germline assignment: CDR1 SGHRS and CDR2 YFSETQ. V trimming: 4 bases; J trimming: 8 bases; junction bases outside the gene matches: 12. Written as DNA, the CDR3 is TGCGCCAGCAGCGCGTCCGGGACAGGGGGCCAGGGAGGCTACACCTTC. Amino acid sequence: CASSASGTGGQGGYTF.

V gene TRBV6-5 combines with J gene TRBJ1-1, with 7 bases identical to TRBD1. The CDR3 is 14 residues long. Germline trimming cut 5 bases from V and 1 base from J; bases unmatched to any gene: 4. The germline V gene encodes CDR1 MNHEY and CDR2 SVGAGI. CDR3 DNA sequence: TGTGCCAGCAGTACAGGGGTCCCGAACACTGAAGCTTTCTTT. Its translation: CASSTGVPNTEAFF.

This clone was picked up one time. This chain connects TRBV7-9 to TRBJ1-4; possible D gene TRBD1, 5 bases. This CDR3 is built from 14 residues. Germline V gene data show CDR1 as SEHNR and CDR2 as FQNEAQ (reference sequence). Trimming stripped 4 bases from V and 3 bases from J, with 9 bases between. CDR3 sequence (DNA): TGTGCCAGCAGCTCACGACAGTCTAATGAAAAACTGTTTTTT. This sequence encodes CASSSRQSNEKLFF.

This clone occurred many times. In the same sample, other DNA sequences code for this CDR3. This chain joins TRBV6-5 and TRBJ2-7, with 7 bases matching TRBD1. In germline, CDR1 is MNHEY, CDR2 SVGAGI. The CDR3 is 14 amino acids. V was clipped by 4 bases and J by 1 base; unmatched bases: 4. The CDR3 coding sequence is TGTGCCAGCAGTTCCCCGACAGGGTCCTACGAGCAGTACTTC. Translated, it gives CASSSPTGSYEQYF.